The T cell receptor (beta chain) under discussion was sequenced for a study of control samples from healthy donors and cancer patients. The CDR3 runs 16 residues. After removal of 9 bases from V and 5 bases from J, the junction contained 9 bases not matched to a gene. The germline V gene encodes CDR1 SNHLY and CDR2 FYNNEI. Repertoires were generated with immunoSEQ multiplex PCR, while TCRdb's copy carries only in-frame clones and drops some. Of 400,000 to 500,000 clones detected, 90% appear once; the ten largest clones hold around 6.4%. This clone has more than one count but fewer than ten. Sequences were obtained from PBMCs. This clonotype originated in a man aged 35 to 55 with head and neck cancer. The gene calls are TRBV2 and TRBJ2-5; TRBD2 agrees at 16 bases. The CDR3 sequence: CASTTSGLAGGETQYF. The CDR3 region has the DNA TGTGCCAGTACGACCTCGGGACTAGCGGGGGGGGAGACCCAGTACTTC.